This TCR beta chain was captured by sequencing in a study of blood T cell repertoires in COVID-19. The germline gives CDR1 LGHDT, CDR2 YNNKEL (reference sequence). The CDR3 consists of 15 residues. V was shortened by 0 bases and J by 1 base, with 9 bases between the two germline ends. Repertoires were generated with immunoSEQ multiplex PCR, while TCRdb's copy carries only in-frame clones and drops some. Of a few hundred thousand clones listed, about 91% are singletons. This TCR derives from a woman aged 45-60 years with COVID-19, enrolled during active disease. The sequenced sample consisted of peripheral blood. This sequence joins TRBV3-1 (or the pseudogene TRBV3-2) and TRBJ1-2; possible D gene TRBD1, 5 bases. CDR3 DNA: TGTGCCAGCAGCCAAGAAGGGGTGGTTAACTATGGCTACACCTTC. It is translated as CASSQEGVVNYGYTF.